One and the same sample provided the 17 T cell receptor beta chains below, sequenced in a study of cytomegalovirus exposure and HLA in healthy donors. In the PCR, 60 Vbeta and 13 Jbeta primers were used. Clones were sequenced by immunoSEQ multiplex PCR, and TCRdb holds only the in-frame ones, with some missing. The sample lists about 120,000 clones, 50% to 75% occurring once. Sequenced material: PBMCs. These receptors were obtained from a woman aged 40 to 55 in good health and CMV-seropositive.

Here the CDR3 DNA reads TGCGCCAGCAGCTTAGGGGACTGGACAGATACGCAGTATTTT. It yields the protein CASSLGDWTDTQYF. The chain recombines TRBV5-1 with TRBJ2-3, with D possibly being TRBD2 (6 bases). The germline CDR1 and CDR2 sequences are SGHRS and YFSETQ. This CDR3 is 14 amino acids long. Trimming took off 2 bases at V and 3 bases at J, with 10 bases between the two ends.

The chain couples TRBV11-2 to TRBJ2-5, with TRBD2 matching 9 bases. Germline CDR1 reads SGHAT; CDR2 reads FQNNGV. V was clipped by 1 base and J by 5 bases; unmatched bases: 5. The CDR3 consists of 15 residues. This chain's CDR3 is CASSLGLAEVETQYF. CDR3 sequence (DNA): TGTGCCAGCAGCTTAGGACTAGCGGAAGTGGAGACCCAGTACTTC.

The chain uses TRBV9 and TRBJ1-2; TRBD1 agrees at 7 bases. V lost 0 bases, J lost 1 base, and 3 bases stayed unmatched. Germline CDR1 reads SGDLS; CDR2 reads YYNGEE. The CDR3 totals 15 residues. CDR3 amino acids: CASSVEGDSNYGYTF. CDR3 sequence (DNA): TGTGCCAGCAGCGTAGAAGGGGACAGTAACTATGGCTACACCTTC.

The CDR3 loop reads CASSWGQGARTDTQYF. Here the CDR3 DNA reads TGCGCCAGCAGTTGGGGACAGGGGGCCAGGACAGATACGCAGTATTTT. The genes are TRBV10-1 and TRBJ2-3; 12 bases map to TRBD1. Per the germline V gene, CDR1 is WNHNN and CDR2 is SYGVQD (reference sequence). CDR3 length: 16 amino acids. Trimming cost V 5 bases and J 3 bases; bases outside gene matches: 6.

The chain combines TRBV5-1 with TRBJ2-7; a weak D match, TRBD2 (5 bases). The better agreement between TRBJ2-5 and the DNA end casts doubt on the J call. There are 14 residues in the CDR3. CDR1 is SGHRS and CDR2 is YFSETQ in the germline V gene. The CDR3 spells CASSLWSGGETQYF. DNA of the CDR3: TGCGCCAGCAGCTTGTGGAGTGGCGGGGAGACCCAGTACTTC.

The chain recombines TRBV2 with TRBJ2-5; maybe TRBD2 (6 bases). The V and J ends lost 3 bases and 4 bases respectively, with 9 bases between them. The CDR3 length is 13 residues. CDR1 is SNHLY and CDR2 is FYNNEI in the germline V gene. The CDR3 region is CASSEDYSETQYF. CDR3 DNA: TGTGCCAGCAGTGAGGACTATTCAGAGACCCAGTACTTC.

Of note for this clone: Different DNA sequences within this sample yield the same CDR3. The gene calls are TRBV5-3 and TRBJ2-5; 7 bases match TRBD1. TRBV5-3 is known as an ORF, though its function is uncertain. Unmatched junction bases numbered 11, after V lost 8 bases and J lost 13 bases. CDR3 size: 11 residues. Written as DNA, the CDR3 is TGTGCCAGGAGGTCAGGGGGTCTGGGGTACTTC. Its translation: CARRSGGLGYF.

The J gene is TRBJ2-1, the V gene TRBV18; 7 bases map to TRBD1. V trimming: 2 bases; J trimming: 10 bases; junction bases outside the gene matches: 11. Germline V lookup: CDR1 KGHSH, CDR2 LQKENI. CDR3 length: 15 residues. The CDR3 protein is CASSPGQASLWEQFF. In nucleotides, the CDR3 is TGTGCCAGCTCACCAGGACAGGCCTCTTTATGGGAGCAGTTCTTC.

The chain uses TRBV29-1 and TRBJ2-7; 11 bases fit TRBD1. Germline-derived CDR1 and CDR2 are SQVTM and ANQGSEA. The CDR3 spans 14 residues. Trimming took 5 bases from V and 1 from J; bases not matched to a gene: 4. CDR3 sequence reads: CSVPGTGGSYEQYF. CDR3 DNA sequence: TGCAGCGTTCCCGGGACAGGGGGGTCCTACGAGCAGTACTTC.

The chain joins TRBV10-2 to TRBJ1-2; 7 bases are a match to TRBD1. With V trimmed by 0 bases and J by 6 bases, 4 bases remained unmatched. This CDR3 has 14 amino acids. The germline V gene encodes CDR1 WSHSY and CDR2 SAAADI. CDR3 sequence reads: CASSESGGGDGYTF. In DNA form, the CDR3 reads TGCGCCAGCAGTGAGTCCGGAGGGGGCGATGGCTACACCTTC.

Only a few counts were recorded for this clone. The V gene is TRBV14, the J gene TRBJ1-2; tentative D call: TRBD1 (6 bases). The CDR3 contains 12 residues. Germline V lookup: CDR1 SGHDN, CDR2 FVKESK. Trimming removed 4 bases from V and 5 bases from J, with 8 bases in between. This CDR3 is CASSPQGYGYTF. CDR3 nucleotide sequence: TGTGCCAGCAGCCCACAGGGTTATGGCTACACCTTC. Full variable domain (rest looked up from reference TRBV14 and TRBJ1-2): EAGVTQFPSHSVIEKGQTVTLRCDPISGHDNLYWYRRVMGKEIKFLLHFVKESKQDESGMPNNRFLAERTGGTYSTLKVQPAELEDSGVYFCASSPQGYGYTFGSGTRLTVV.

The CDR3 coding sequence is TGTGCCAGCAGCCAGGTTTCAGGGGGGAACACCGGGGAGCTGTTTTTT. Protein product: CASSQVSGGNTGELFF. The V and J genes are TRBV4-2 and TRBJ2-2; 7 nucleotides align to TRBD1. The germline V gene encodes CDR1 LGHNA and CDR2 YNFKEQ. V lost 3 bases, J lost 1 base, and 5 bases stayed unmatched. The CDR3 is 16 residues long.

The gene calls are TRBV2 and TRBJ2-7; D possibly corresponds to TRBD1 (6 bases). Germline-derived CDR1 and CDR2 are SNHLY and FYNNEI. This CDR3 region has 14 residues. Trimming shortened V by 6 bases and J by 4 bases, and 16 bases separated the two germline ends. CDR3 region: CASRERTGFYEQYF. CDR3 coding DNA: TGTGCCAGCAGGGAACGTACAGGGTTTTACGAGCAGTACTTC.

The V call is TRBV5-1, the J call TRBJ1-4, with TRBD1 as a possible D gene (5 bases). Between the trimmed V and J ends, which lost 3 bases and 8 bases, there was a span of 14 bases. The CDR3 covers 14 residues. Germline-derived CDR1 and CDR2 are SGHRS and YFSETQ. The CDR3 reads CASSSAGGGEKLFF. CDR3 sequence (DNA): TGCGCCAGCAGCTCTGCCGGCGGGGGAGAAAAACTGTTTTTT.

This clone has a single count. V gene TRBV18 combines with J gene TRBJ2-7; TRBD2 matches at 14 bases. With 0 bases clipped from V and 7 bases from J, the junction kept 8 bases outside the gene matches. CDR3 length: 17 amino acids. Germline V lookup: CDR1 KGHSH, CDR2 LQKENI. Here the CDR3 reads CASSPPTGLAGAGEQYF. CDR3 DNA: TGTGCCAGCTCACCACCCACGGGACTAGCGGGAGCCGGTGAGCAGTACTTC.

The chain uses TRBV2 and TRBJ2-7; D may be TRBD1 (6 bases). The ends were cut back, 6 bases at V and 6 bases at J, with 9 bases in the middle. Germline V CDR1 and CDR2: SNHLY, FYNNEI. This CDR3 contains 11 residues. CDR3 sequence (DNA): TGTGCCAGCAGGGAACAGGGCGAGCAGTACTTC. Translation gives CASREQGEQYF.

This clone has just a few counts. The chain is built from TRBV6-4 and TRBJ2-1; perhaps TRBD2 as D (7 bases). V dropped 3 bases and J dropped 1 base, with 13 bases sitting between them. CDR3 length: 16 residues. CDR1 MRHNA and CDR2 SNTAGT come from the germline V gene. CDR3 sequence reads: CASSEGGGGSYNEQFF. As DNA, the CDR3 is TGTGCCAGCAGTGAGGGAGGGGGAGGATCCTACAATGAGCAGTTCTTC.